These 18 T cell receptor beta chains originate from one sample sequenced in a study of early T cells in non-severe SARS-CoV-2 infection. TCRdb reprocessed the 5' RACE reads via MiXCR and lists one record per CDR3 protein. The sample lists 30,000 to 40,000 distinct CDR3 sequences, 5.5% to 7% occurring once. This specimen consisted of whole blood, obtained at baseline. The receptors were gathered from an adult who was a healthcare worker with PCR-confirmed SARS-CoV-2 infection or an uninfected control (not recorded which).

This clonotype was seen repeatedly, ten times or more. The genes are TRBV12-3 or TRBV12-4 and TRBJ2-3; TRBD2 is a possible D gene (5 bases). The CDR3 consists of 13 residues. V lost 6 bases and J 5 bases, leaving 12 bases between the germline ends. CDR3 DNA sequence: TGTGCCAGCAGCCTCTGGGCGGGAGATACGCAGTATTTT. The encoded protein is CASSLWAGDTQYF.

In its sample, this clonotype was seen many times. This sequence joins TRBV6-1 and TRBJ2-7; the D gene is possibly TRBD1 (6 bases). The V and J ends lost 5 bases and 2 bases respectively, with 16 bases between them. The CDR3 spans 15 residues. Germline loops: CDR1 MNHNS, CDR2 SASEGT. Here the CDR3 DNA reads TGTGCCAGCAGTACCGAACAGGGAAACGCCTACGAGCAGTACTTC. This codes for CASSTEQGNAYEQYF.

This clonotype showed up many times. In DNA, the CDR3 is TGTGCCAGCAGCGTAGGCACGGACACCGGGGAGCTGTTTTTT. Translated: CASSVGTDTGELFF. The V and J genes are TRBV9 and TRBJ2-2, with D uncertain. V was trimmed by 0 bases and J by 3 bases, leaving 6 bases between them. Germline V gene lookup returns CDR1 SGDLS and CDR2 YYNGEE. The CDR3 totals 14 residues.

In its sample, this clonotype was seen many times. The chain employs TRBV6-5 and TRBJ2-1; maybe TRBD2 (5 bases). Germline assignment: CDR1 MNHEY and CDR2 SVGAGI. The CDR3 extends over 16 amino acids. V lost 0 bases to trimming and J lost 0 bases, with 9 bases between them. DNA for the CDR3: TGTGCCAGCAGTTACTCGTCGGGGAGCTCCTACAATGAGCAGTTCTTC. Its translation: CASSYSSGSSYNEQFF.

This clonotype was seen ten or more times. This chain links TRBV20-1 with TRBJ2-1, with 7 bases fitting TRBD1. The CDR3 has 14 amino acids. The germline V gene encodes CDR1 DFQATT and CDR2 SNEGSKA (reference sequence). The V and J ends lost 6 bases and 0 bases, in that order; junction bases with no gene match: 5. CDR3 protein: CSARQGSSYNEQFF. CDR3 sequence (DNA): TGCAGTGCCCGACAGGGAAGCTCCTACAATGAGCAGTTCTTC.

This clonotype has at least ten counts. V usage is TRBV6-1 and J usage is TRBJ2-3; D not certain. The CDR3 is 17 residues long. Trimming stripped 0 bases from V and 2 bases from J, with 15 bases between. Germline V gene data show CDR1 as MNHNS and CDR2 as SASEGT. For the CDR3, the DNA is TGTGCCAGCAGTGAAGCGCCAGGACCGAGGATCACAGATACGCAGTATTTT. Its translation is CASSEAPGPRITDTQYF.

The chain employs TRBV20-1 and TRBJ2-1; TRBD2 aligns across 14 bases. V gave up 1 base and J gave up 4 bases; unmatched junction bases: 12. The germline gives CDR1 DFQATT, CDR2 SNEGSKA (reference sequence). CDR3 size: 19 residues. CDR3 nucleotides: TGCAGTGCTAGAGTCCCGCGGGGACTAGCGGGAGCCTTGTACAATGAGCAGTTCTTC. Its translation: CSARVPRGLAGALYNEQFF.

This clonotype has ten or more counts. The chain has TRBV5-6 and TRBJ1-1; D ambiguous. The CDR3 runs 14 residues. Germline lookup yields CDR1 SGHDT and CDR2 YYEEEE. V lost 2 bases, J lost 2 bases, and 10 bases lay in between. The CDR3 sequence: CASSLAGRNTEAFF. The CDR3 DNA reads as TGTGCCAGCAGCTTAGCCGGACGAAACACTGAAGCTTTCTTT. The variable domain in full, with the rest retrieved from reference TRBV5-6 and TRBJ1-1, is DAGVTQSPTHLIKTRGQQVTLRCSPKSGHDTVSWYQQALGQGPQFIFQYYEEEERQRGNFPDRFSGHQFPNYSSELNVNALLLGDSALYLCASSLAGRNTEAFFGQGTRLTVV.

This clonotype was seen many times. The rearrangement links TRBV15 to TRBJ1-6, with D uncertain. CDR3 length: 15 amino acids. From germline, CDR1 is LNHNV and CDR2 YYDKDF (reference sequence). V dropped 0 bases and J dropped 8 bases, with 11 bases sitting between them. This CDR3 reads CATSRDPRGYSPLHF. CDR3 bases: TGTGCCACCAGCAGAGATCCCAGAGGGTATTCACCCCTCCACTTT.

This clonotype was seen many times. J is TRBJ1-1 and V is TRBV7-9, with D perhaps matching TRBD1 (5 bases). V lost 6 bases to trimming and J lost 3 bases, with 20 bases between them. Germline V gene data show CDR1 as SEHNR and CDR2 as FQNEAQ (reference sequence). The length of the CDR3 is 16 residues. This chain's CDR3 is CASRKIGPGPHTEAFF. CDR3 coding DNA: TGTGCCAGCAGAAAGATCGGGCCAGGGCCGCACACTGAAGCTTTCTTT.

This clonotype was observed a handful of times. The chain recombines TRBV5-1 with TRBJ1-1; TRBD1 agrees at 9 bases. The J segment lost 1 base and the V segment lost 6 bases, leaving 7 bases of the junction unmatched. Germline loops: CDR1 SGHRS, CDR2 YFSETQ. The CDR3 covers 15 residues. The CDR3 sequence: CASNPTGQGNTEAFF. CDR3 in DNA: TGCGCCAGCAACCCAACGGGACAGGGGAACACTGAAGCTTTCTTT.

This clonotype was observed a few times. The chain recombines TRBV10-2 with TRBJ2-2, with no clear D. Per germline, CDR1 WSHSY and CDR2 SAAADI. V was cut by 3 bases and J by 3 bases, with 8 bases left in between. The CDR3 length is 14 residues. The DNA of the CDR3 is TGCGCCAGCAGTGATGGACCATACACCGGGGAGCTGTTTTTT. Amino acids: CASSDGPYTGELFF.

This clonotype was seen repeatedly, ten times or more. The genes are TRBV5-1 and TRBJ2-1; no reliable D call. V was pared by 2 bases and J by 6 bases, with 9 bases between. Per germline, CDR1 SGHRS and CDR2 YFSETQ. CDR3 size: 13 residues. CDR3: CASSFGRSNEQFF. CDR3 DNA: TGCGCCAGCAGCTTTGGGCGGAGCAATGAGCAGTTCTTC.

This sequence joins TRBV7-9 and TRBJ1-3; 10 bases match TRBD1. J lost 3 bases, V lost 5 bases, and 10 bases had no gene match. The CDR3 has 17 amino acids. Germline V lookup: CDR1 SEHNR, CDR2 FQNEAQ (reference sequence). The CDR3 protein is CASSVNRDRGYGNTIYF. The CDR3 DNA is TGTGCCAGCAGCGTAAACCGGGACAGGGGATATGGAAACACCATATATTTT.

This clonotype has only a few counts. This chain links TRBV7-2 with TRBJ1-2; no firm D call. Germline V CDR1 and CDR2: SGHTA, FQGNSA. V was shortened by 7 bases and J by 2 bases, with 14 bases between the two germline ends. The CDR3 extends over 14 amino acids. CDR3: CASTLGALNYGYTF. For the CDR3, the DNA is TGTGCCAGCACCCTAGGAGCGCTAAACTATGGCTACACCTTC. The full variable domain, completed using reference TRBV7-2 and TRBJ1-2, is GAGVSQSPSNKVTEKGKDVELRCDPISGHTALYWYRQSLGQGLEFLIYFQGNSAPDKSGLPSDRFSAERTGGSVSTLTIQRTQQEDSAVYLCASTLGALNYGYTFGSGTRLTVV.

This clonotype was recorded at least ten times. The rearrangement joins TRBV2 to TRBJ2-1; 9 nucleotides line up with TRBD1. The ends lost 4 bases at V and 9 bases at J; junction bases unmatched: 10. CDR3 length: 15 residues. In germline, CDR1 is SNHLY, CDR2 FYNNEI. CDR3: CASSVAGTGSTEQFF. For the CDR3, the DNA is TGTGCCAGCAGTGTAGCCGGGACAGGGAGTACTGAGCAGTTCTTC. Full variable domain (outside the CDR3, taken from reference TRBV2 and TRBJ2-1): EPEVTQTPSHQVTQMGQEVILRCVPISNHLYFYWYRQILGQKVEFLVSFYNNEISEKSEIFDDQFSVERPDGSNFTLKIRSTKLEDSAMYFCASSVAGTGSTEQFFGPGTRLTVL.

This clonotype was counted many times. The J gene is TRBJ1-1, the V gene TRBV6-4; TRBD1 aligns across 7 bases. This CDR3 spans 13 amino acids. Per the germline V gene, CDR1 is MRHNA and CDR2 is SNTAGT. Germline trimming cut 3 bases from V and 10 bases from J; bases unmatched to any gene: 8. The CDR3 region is CASSESTGKRAFF. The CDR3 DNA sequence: TGTGCCAGCAGTGAATCGACAGGGAAACGAGCTTTCTTT.

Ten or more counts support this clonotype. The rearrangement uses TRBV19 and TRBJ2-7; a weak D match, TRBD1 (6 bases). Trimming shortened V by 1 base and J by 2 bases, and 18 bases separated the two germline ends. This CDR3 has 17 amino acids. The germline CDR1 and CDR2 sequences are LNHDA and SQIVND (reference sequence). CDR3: CASSIGKDRKATYEQYF. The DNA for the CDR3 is TGTGCCAGTAGTATAGGTAAAGACAGGAAAGCTACCTACGAGCAGTACTTC.